The 20 T cell receptor beta chains presented below share a single source sample, sequenced in a study of CD8 T cells in Susac syndrome. The authors reverse transcribed roughly 0.5 to 1 ug RNA with random hexamers. TCRdb re-analysed the immunoSEQ multiplex PCR reads in MiXCR, keeping a single row per CDR3 protein. The sample includes some 150,000 distinct CDR3 sequences, 95% of them seen just once. Sequencing used CD8+ T cells from PBMCs. The receptors were sampled from a human donor with multiple sclerosis.

The J gene is TRBJ1-1, the V gene TRBV12-3 or TRBV12-4, with D hard to call. This CDR3 is 11 amino acids long. Trimming cost V 7 bases and J 0 bases, with 3 bases left between them. CDR3 in amino acids: CASTVNTEAFF. The CDR3 DNA reads as TGTGCCAGCACGGTGAACACTGAAGCTTTCTTT.

V is TRBV15 and J is TRBJ2-5; no clear D. Germline CDR1 LNHNV, CDR2 YYDKDF (reference sequence). V was pared by 3 bases and J by 3 bases, with 14 bases between. This CDR3 is 15 amino acids long. The chain's CDR3 is CATSRLRGREETQYF. The DNA for the CDR3 is TGTGCCACCAGCAGGCTCCGTGGAAGAGAAGAGACCCAGTACTTC.

The chain has TRBV6-5 and TRBJ2-3, with TRBD2 matching over 12 bases. The J segment lost 2 bases and the V segment lost 0 bases, leaving 6 bases of the junction unmatched. Per the germline V gene, CDR1 is MNHEY and CDR2 is SVGAGI. The CDR3 totals 18 residues. The CDR3 DNA reads TGTGCCAGCAGTTACTCCCTAGCGGGGGGGGCTCTCACAGATACGCAGTATTTT. It specifies CASSYSLAGGALTDTQYF.

The gene calls are TRBV12-3 or TRBV12-4 and TRBJ2-1; 13 positions match TRBD2. Trimming took 6 bases from V and 9 from J; bases not matched to a gene: 8. This CDR3 has 15 residues. CDR3 residues: CASSVLAGGPSEQFF. The CDR3 DNA reads as TGTGCCAGCAGCGTACTAGCGGGGGGGCCTAGTGAGCAGTTCTTC.

This rearrangement joins TRBV30 to TRBJ1-1, with D uncertain. V was shortened by 4 bases and J by 1 base, with 7 bases between the two germline ends. CDR3 length: 12 residues. The germline V gene encodes CDR1 GTSNPN and CDR2 SVGIG (reference sequence). The chain's CDR3 is CAWKASNTEAFF. CDR3 in DNA: TGTGCCTGGAAGGCATCGAACACTGAAGCTTTCTTT. Filled out from reference TRBV30 and TRBJ1-1, the complete variable domain reads SQTIHQWPATLVQPVGSPLSLECTVEGTSNPNLYWYRQAAGRGLQLLFYSVGIGQISSEVPQNLSASRPQDRQFILSSKKLLLSDSGFYLCAWKASNTEAFFGQGTRLTVV.

This clonotype was detected once. The V call is TRBV30, the J call TRBJ1-2; unclear D gene. V was trimmed by 3 bases and J by 4 bases, leaving 12 bases between them. The CDR3 runs 13 residues. Per germline, CDR1 GTSNPN and CDR2 SVGIG (reference sequence). The DNA for the CDR3 is TGTGCCTGGAGCGAGGTGAATGGCTATGGCTACACCTTC. It encodes CAWSEVNGYGYTF.

The rearrangement links TRBV11-2 to TRBJ2-7; 8 nucleotides line up with TRBD1. The CDR3 runs to 15 residues. Germline CDR1 and CDR2: SGHAT and FQNNGV. J was trimmed by 5 bases and V by 1 base; bases with no gene match: 7. CDR3 in amino acids: CASSLVGTGTHEQYF. CDR3 sequence (DNA): TGTGCCAGCAGCTTAGTGGGGACAGGTACCCACGAGCAGTACTTC.

The J gene is TRBJ2-3, the V gene TRBV4-1; D is unclear. Germline V gene sequence: CDR1 MGHRA, CDR2 YSYEKL. The CDR3 is made up of 15 amino acids. Trimming stripped 3 bases from V and 2 bases from J, with 12 bases between. The CDR3 DNA sequence: TGCGCCAGCAGCCACGGTGACCGAGACACAGATACGCAGTATTTT. Its translation is CASSHGDRDTDTQYF.

V gene TRBV29-1 combines with J gene TRBJ1-4; 9 bases agree with TRBD1. V shed 7 bases, J shed 6 bases, and the junction held 6 bases outside the gene matches. This CDR3 region has 13 residues. CDR1 and CDR2 from the germline V gene are SQVTM and ANQGSEA. CDR3 bases: TGCAGCGCAGAGGACAGGGGCGATGAAAAACTGTTTTTT. This gives the protein CSAEDRGDEKLFF.

The rearrangement joins TRBV23-1 to TRBJ1-1; no clear D. TRBV23-1 is noted as an ORF with a role that remains uncertain. This CDR3 has 12 amino acids. Trimming cost V 7 bases and J 1 base, with 7 bases left between them. In nucleotides, the CDR3 is TGCGCCAGCACCTGTACGAACACTGAAGCTTTCTTT. It encodes CASTCTNTEAFF.

The V and J genes are TRBV14 and TRBJ2-5; 7 nucleotides line up with TRBD1. The germline CDR1 and CDR2 sequences are SGHDN and FVKESK. The length of the CDR3 is 15 residues. Unmatched junction bases numbered 7, after V lost 1 base and J lost 5 bases. As DNA, the CDR3 is TGTGCCAGCAGCCAAGGACAGGGTCCCATGGAGACCCAGTACTTC. Protein: CASSQGQGPMETQYF.

The V gene is TRBV6-4, the J gene TRBJ1-2; D possibly corresponds to TRBD1 (5 bases). The V end lost 8 bases, the J end lost 4 bases, and 14 bases lay between the germline ends. In germline, CDR1 is MRHNA, CDR2 SNTAGT. CDR3 length equals 13 residues. The DNA of the CDR3 is TGTGCCAGCTGGGACGGAGGAAGCTATGGCTACACCTTC. This gives the protein CASWDGGSYGYTF.

The gene calls are TRBV20-1 and TRBJ1-2; possibly TRBD1 for D (5 bases). The length of the CDR3 is 14 residues. Germline lookup yields CDR1 DFQATT and CDR2 SNEGSKA (reference sequence). Deletions cut 2 bases from V and 8 bases from J, with 18 bases between. The CDR3: CSARNRDAESGYTF. The CDR3 DNA reads as TGCAGTGCTAGAAACCGGGACGCCGAGAGCGGCTACACCTTC.

CDR3 in amino acids: CSARFQINQPQHF. In nucleotides, the CDR3 is TGCAGTGCTAGGTTTCAGATCAATCAGCCCCAGCATTTT. The V gene is TRBV20-1, the J gene TRBJ1-5, with D hard to call. Trimming left V 3 bases short and J 3 bases short, with 9 bases between. CDR1 DFQATT and CDR2 SNEGSKA come from the germline V gene (reference sequence). The CDR3 contains 13 residues.

This clonotype has a handful of counts. The chain uses TRBV10-3 and TRBJ2-1, with D uncertain. Trimming shortened V by 3 bases and J by 5 bases, and 14 bases separated the two germline ends. Germline V gene lookup returns CDR1 ENHRY and CDR2 SYGVKD. The CDR3 spans 15 residues. The CDR3 region is CAISDVSLMDNEQFF. The CDR3 nucleotides are TGTGCCATCAGTGACGTCTCCTTAATGGACAATGAGCAGTTCTTC.

This sequence joins TRBV24-1 and TRBJ2-3; 7 nucleotides line up with TRBD1. Germline V gene data show CDR1 as KGHDR and CDR2 as SFDVKD. CDR3 length equals 15 residues. Trimming removed 3 bases from V and 0 bases from J; junction bases left unmatched: 2. The chain's CDR3 is CATSDGTVSTDTQYF. As DNA, the CDR3 is TGTGCCACCAGTGATGGGACAGTTAGCACAGATACGCAGTATTTT.

The chain couples TRBV20-1 to TRBJ2-1; 12 bases line up with TRBD2. Germline V gives CDR1 DFQATT, CDR2 SNEGSKA (reference sequence). The length of the CDR3 is 15 residues. V lost 6 bases, J lost 5 bases, and 8 bases stayed unmatched. This chain's CDR3 is CSAPGLAGPNNEQFF. For the CDR3, the DNA is TGCAGTGCCCCAGGACTAGCGGGGCCAAACAATGAGCAGTTCTTC.

This clonotype has only one observation. V is TRBV29-1 and J is TRBJ1-2, with a weak D call TRBD1 (6 bases). Germline-derived CDR1 and CDR2 are SQVTM and ANQGSEA. V lost 4 bases, J lost 3 bases, and 12 bases lay in between. This CDR3 region has 13 residues. The CDR3 spells CSVAGGADYGYTF. The DNA of the CDR3 is TGCAGCGTTGCCGGGGGGGCAGACTATGGCTACACCTTC.

This chain links TRBV29-1 with TRBJ1-1, with D possibly TRBD1 on 5 matching bases. CDR1 is SQVTM and CDR2 is ANQGSEA in the germline V gene. The germline V and J ends were trimmed by 5 bases and 8 bases, with 12 bases remaining between them. The CDR3 has 11 residues. The CDR3 spells CSVLLAGEAFF. CDR3 bases: TGCAGCGTTCTTTTGGCAGGGGAAGCTTTCTTT.

J is TRBJ1-1 and V is TRBV5-6; D is undetermined. The CDR3 runs 13 residues. Germline CDR1 reads SGHDT; CDR2 reads YYEEEE. The V gene lost 4 bases and the J gene lost 7 bases, with 14 bases spanning the gap. The CDR3 loop is CASSLKVPSEAFF. The CDR3, as DNA: TGTGCCAGCAGCCTCAAGGTACCAAGTGAAGCTTTCTTT.